This TCR beta chain came from a study of cytomegalovirus exposure and HLA in healthy donors. General study points: TCR beta sequences reportedly predicted most subjects' HLA-A and HLA-B alleles accurately.

The study ran its PCR with 60 Vbeta and 13 Jbeta primers. Produced via immunoSEQ multiplex PCR; TCRdb's table is partial and in-frame only. The sample yields fewer than 200,000 clones, of which the top ten take up 6.5%. This CDR3 comprises 15 residues. Germline-derived CDR1 and CDR2 are SGHVS and FQNEAQ. Unmatched junction bases numbered 8, after V lost 6 bases and J lost 6 bases. About this clone itself: What it binds is not known.

This rearrangement joins TRBV7-8 to TRBJ2-2; 9 bases align to TRBD2. This TCR came from a man aged 25 to 40 in good health and CMV-seronegative. The sequenced sample consisted of PBMCs. This chain's CDR3 is CASRGASGTAGELFF. The DNA for the CDR3 is TGTGCCAGCAGGGGGGCTAGCGGGACTGCCGGGGAGCTGTTTTTT.